The rows below give T cell receptor beta chains drawn from one sample of a study of identical twins. TCRdb reprocessed the 5' RACE reads via MiXCR and lists one record per CDR3 protein. This table holds some 1,600,000 distinct CDR3 sequences, around 33% found once. Specimen: cord blood. The source of these receptors is a newborn girl in good health. The CDR3 runs from the conserved cysteine through the conserved F or W. D genes are given only for firm matches. Not every row has a clone size; where given, it reads once, few, many or a size class.

TRBJ2-3 | TRBV6-6 | few | 17 | TRBD2 | TGTGCCAGCAGTTCCTCTCCCCTAGCGGGGGGGCGAGATACGCAGTATTTT | CASSSSPLAGGRDTQYF
TRBJ2-7 | TRBV12-3/TRBV12-4 | few | 16 | TRBD2 | TGTGCCAGCAGTTTCCGGGACTACCGTAAATACAATGAGCAGTACTTC | CASSFRDYRKYNEQYF
TRBJ1-1 | TRBV5-1 | few | 14 | . | TGCGCCAGCAGCTTGGGTGACACCAACACTGAAGCTTTCTTT | CASSLGDTNTEAFF
TRBJ2-1 | TRBV29-1 | few | 13 | . | TGCAGCGCCGCCTGGGGGACGGGGAATGAGCAGTTCTTC | CSAAWGTGNEQFF
TRBJ2-1 | TRBV20-1 | . | 16 | TRBD2 | TGCAGTGCTAGACTTAGCGGGGGGGCCTCCTACAATGAGCAGTTCTTC | CSARLSGGASYNEQFF
TRBJ1-1 | TRBV6-1 | . | 10 | . | TGTGCCAGCAGTGAGTTTGTAGCTTTCTTT | CASSEFVAFF
TRBJ2-1 | TRBV19 | . | 15 | . | TGTGCCAGTAGTGCCGGGTGGCCCTCCTACAATGAGCAGTTCTTC | CASSAGWPSYNEQFF
TRBJ2-7 | TRBV2 | . | 13 | . | TGTGCCACCGAACGACTAGACGGCTACGAGCAGTACTTC | CATERLDGYEQYF
TRBJ2-7 | TRBV27 | . | 16 | TRBD1 | TGTGCCAGCAGACCGTTGACAGGGGGAGAATACAATGAGCAGTACTTC | CASRPLTGGEYNEQYF
TRBJ2-7 | TRBV20-1 | . | 12 | TRBD1 | TGCAGTGCTAGCCCGACAGGGGTCGAGCAGTACTTC | CSASPTGVEQYF
TRBJ2-1 | TRBV5-6 | few | 14 | . | TGTGCCAGCAGCTTGGTCAGGGATCTCAATGAGCAGTTCTTC | CASSLVRDLNEQFF
TRBJ1-5 | TRBV12-3/TRBV12-4 | few | 13 | TRBD1 | TGTGCCAGCGTACAGGGGGCAGGTCAGCCCCAGCATTTT | CASVQGAGQPQHF
TRBJ1-2 | TRBV27 | few | 14 | . | TGTGCCAGCAGTGCTCGGGACTCACAAAGAGGCTACACCTTC | CASSARDSQRGYTF
TRBJ2-1 | TRBV2 | few | 14 | . | TGTGCCACCCGTATCAGAACTGGCTACAATGAGCAGTTCTTC | CATRIRTGYNEQFF
TRBJ1-2 | TRBV7-8 | . | 13 | . | TGTGCCAGCAGCTTAGCGAACTACTATGGCTACACCTTC | CASSLANYYGYTF
TRBJ2-6 | TRBV4-2 | . | 15 | . | TGTGCCAGCAGCCAAGATCTCGGCAGGCCAGTCGTCCTGACTTTC | CASSQDLGRPVVLTF
TRBJ1-6 | TRBV5-1 | . | 15 | . | TGCGCCAGCAGCTTGGGATCAGGGTATAATTCACCCCTCCACTTT | CASSLGSGYNSPLHF
TRBJ1-1 | TRBV27 | . | 19 | TRBD1 | TGTGCCAGCAGTTTATCCAGGGACAGGAGGGATAAACCAAACACTGAAGCTTTCTTT | CASSLSRDRRDKPNTEAFF
TRBJ2-3 | TRBV11-2 | . | 17 | TRBD2 | TGTGCCAGCAGCTCTGGGACTAGCGGGGTGGGGGCAGATACGCAGTATTTT | CASSSGTSGVGADTQYF
TRBJ1-1 | TRBV20-1 | . | 12 | TRBD1 | TGCAGTGGGGACAGTCTCGCCACTGAAGCTTTCTTT | CSGDSLATEAFF
TRBJ2-1 | TRBV4-1 | . | 16 | . | TGCGCCAGCAGCCCGGTGGGTCGGCGAACCTACAATGAGCAGTTCTTC | CASSPVGRRTYNEQFF
TRBJ2-7 | TRBV6-6 | . | 13 | . | TGTGCCGCCAGGGGTCCGGGCTCCTACGAGCAGTACTTC | CAARGPGSYEQYF
TRBJ2-1 | TRBV20-1 | . | 15 | TRBD2 | TGCAGTGCTCGGACTAGCGGGGGCCCCTACAATGAGCAGTTCTTC | CSARTSGGPYNEQFF
TRBJ1-2 | TRBV6-1 | . | 14 | . | TGTGCCAGCAGCCAGACAGGCGTCGACTATGGCTACACCTTC | CASSQTGVDYGYTF
TRBJ1-2 | TRBV5-1 | few | 14 | . | TGCGCCAGCAGCTTGGTGACAGGAGGGGAGGGCTACACCTTC | CASSLVTGGEGYTF
TRBJ2-3 | TRBV6-6 | few | 13 | TRBD2 | TGTGCCAGCAGTCGACTAGCCCCAGATACGCAGTATTTT | CASSRLAPDTQYF
TRBJ1-6 | TRBV11-2 | . | 12 | . | TGTGCCAGCAGCTTAGAAACTAAACCCCTCCACTTT | CASSLETKPLHF
TRBJ2-7 | TRBV3-1 | . | 13 | TRBD2 | TGTGCCAGCAGCCAACGGCTAGCGGTTGAGCAGTACTTC | CASSQRLAVEQYF
TRBJ2-1 | TRBV24-1 | once | 12 | . | TGTGCCGCCAGTGAAGGGGGCAATGAGCAGTTCTTC | CAASEGGNEQFF
TRBJ1-5 | TRBV2 | . | 15 | TRBD1 | TGTGCCAGCAGTGCGGACAGGGGATTCAATCAGCCCCAGCATTTT | CASSADRGFNQPQHF
TRBJ2-7 | TRBV11-2 | few | 13 | . | TGTGCCAGCAGCTTCCAGCAGGACTACGAGCAGTACTTC | CASSFQQDYEQYF
TRBJ1-4 | TRBV4-2 | few | 12 | . | TGTGCCAGCAGCCATCCTAATGAAAAACTGTTTTTT | CASSHPNEKLFF
TRBJ2-5 | TRBV15 | few | 15 | . | TGTGCCACCAGCAGAGATAGGGTCCTGCGGGAGACCCAGTACTTC | CATSRDRVLRETQYF
TRBJ2-1 | TRBV7-2 | few | 15 | . | TGTGCCAGCAGCTTAGCGCGGACTACTCACGGTGAGCAGTTCTTC | CASSLARTTHGEQFF
TRBJ2-3 | TRBV13 | . | 18 | TRBD1 | TGTGCCAGCAGCTTGTCCACCGGGACAGGATATCTATTAGATACGCAGTATTTT | CASSLSTGTGYLLDTQYF
TRBJ1-4 | TRBV29-1 | few | 12 | . | TGCAGCGTTGCTGGAGGGTACGAAAAACTGTTTTTT | CSVAGGYEKLFF
TRBJ2-7 | TRBV5-5 | few | 14 | . | TGTGCCAGCAGCCGATTCGTGAACAGGGACGAGCAGTACTTC | CASSRFVNRDEQYF
TRBJ1-2 | TRBV5-1 | . | 14 | . | TGCGCCAGCAGCTTGGCCATAGAGAACTATAGCTACACCTTC | CASSLAIENYSYTF
TRBJ2-5 | TRBV3-1 | . | 15 | TRBD2 | TGTGCCAGCAGCCAGGGGACTAGCGGGAGGCAGACCCAGTACTTC | CASSQGTSGRQTQYF
TRBJ1-4 | TRBV18 | once | 14 | . | TGTGCCAGCTCACCGGGAATTTCTAATGAAAAACTGTTTTTT | CASSPGISNEKLFF
TRBJ2-7 | TRBV9 | . | 15 | TRBD1 | TGTGCCAGCAGCGCCCAGGGGGCGCGGACCTACGAGCAGTACTTC | CASSAQGARTYEQYF
TRBJ2-1 | TRBV7-2 | few | 16 | TRBD2 | TGTGCCAGCAGCTTGTTTTCGACTAGCGGGTACAATGAGCAGTTCTTC | CASSLFSTSGYNEQFF
TRBJ2-7 | TRBV29-1 | many | 12 | . | TGCAGCGTTTCTCGAGGGGCTAGCGAGCAGTACTTC | CSVSRGASEQYF
TRBJ2-4 | TRBV5-4 | . | 12 | . | TGTGCCAGCAGCTTGGTGGGGGACATTCAGTACTTC | CASSLVGDIQYF
TRBJ2-5 | TRBV12-3/TRBV12-4 | few | 16 | . | TGTGCCAGCAGTCCCTTGACCGGGACACTCCAAGAGACCCAGTACTTC | CASSPLTGTLQETQYF
TRBJ2-7 | TRBV2 | . | 13 | . | TGTGCCAGCAAAAGCGTAACCTACTACGAGCAGTACTTC | CASKSVTYYEQYF
TRBJ1-1 | TRBV7-2 | few | 13 | . | TGTGCCAGCAGCCCAGGGGCGTGGACTGAAGCTTTCTTT | CASSPGAWTEAFF
TRBJ1-1 | TRBV5-1 | few | 14 | . | TGCGCCAGCAGCTTGGTAGGGTCGGCAACTGAAGCTTTCTTT | CASSLVGSATEAFF
TRBJ1-5 | TRBV12-3/TRBV12-4 | few | 15 | . | TGTGCCAGCAGTTTACTTCAGGGGTCAAATCAGCCCCAGCATTTT | CASSLLQGSNQPQHF
TRBJ2-7 | TRBV6-5 | . | 15 | TRBD1 | TGTGCCAGCAGTTACGGGACAGCCTACTCCTACGAGCAGTACTTC | CASSYGTAYSYEQYF
TRBJ2-7 | TRBV15 | . | 15 | . | TGTGCCACCAGCAGAGATTCTGTGGGAGGCTACGAGCAGTACTTC | CATSRDSVGGYEQYF
TRBJ2-3 | TRBV5-4 | few | 15 | . | TGTGCCAGCAGATATTCCGGGACTAGCACAGATACGCAGTATTTT | CASRYSGTSTDTQYF